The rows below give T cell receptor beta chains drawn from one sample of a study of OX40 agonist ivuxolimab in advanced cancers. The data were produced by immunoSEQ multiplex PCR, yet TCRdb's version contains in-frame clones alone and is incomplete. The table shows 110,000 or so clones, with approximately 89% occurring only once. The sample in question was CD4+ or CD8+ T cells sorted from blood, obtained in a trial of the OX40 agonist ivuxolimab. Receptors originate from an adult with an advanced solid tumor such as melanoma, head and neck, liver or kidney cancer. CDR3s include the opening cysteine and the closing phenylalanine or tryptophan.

CDR3: CAWSKQGYTEAFF
J: TRBJ1-1
V: TRBV30

CDR3: CASSRDRAGYTF
J: TRBJ1-2
V: TRBV2

CDR3: CAWTGGGYGYTF
J: TRBJ1-2
V: TRBV30

CDR3: CTSSQDWDRDCNGYTF
J: TRBJ1-2
V: TRBV1

CDR3: CASSLFGAESYGYTF
J: TRBJ1-2
V: TRBV5-1

CDR3: CASSLGGQLGGSSTDTQYF
J: TRBJ2-3
V: TRBV5-8

CDR3: CASSLLNGALHF
J: TRBJ1-6
V: TRBV27

CDR3: CASRRPGLGSYEQYF
J: TRBJ2-7
V: TRBV6-6

CDR3: CAWSVGRGGETQYF
J: TRBJ2-5
V: TRBV30

CDR3: CASSGGQDNSPLHF
J: TRBJ1-6
V: TRBV5-1

CDR3: CASSITAWDRYSGNTIYF
J: TRBJ1-3
V: TRBV19

CDR3: CASSYPLGQETQYF
J: TRBJ2-5
V: TRBV6-6

CDR3: CASSRTGSGDTQYF
J: TRBJ2-3
V: TRBV19

CDR3: CASSVVGQMNTGELFF
J: TRBJ2-2
V: TRBV9

CDR3: CASSFGQGGTYEQYF
J: TRBJ2-7
V: TRBV11-3

CDR3: CASSVSLDTEAFF
J: TRBJ1-1
V: TRBV9

CDR3: CASSGGNPNQPQHF
J: TRBJ1-5
V: TRBV19

CDR3: CASSDREGDEQFF
J: TRBJ2-1
V: TRBV9

CDR3: CASSLVPAGYDTQYF
J: TRBJ2-3
V: TRBV7-9

CDR3: CASSLSGYTEAFF
J: TRBJ1-1
V: TRBV7-2

CDR3: CASSQLKQTGELFF
J: TRBJ2-2
V: TRBV27

CDR3: CASSGGMNTEAFF
J: TRBJ1-1
V: TRBV5-4

CDR3: CASSQPDRSYGYTF
J: TRBJ1-2
V: TRBV6-5

CDR3: CASSLRGVSFKIPYEQYF
J: TRBJ2-7
V: TRBV5-1

CDR3: CASSLIDRDEQYF
J: TRBJ2-7
V: TRBV6-5

CDR3: CASSFGGIYEQYF
J: TRBJ2-7
V: TRBV5-1

CDR3: CASRQASGANVLTF
J: TRBJ2-6
V: TRBV6-4

CDR3: CASSRGRREDLYTGELFF
J: TRBJ2-2
V: TRBV7-9

CDR3: CASSVQEAKNIQYF
J: TRBJ2-4
V: TRBV2

CDR3: CATSRDERGGAADTQYF
J: TRBJ2-3
V: TRBV15

CDR3: CASSLRRGNNEQFF
J: TRBJ2-1
V: TRBV5-1

CDR3: CASSRSIGKDSPLHF
J: TRBJ1-6
V: TRBV7-9

CDR3: CASSPEDTQYF
J: TRBJ2-3
V: TRBV18

CDR3: CASSDTHPTGSWEEYF
J: TRBJ2-7
V: TRBV6-1

CDR3: CASSPLGGHTLGSYNEQFF
J: TRBJ2-1
V: TRBV14

CDR3: CASSSAGTTYTGELFF
J: TRBJ2-2
V: TRBV11-2

CDR3: CASSLLRGPSTDTQYF
J: TRBJ2-3
V: TRBV5-8

CDR3: CASSGVNSDTQYF
J: TRBJ2-3
V: TRBV6-5

CDR3: CASSIGGHLRYGYTF
J: TRBJ1-2
V: TRBV19

CDR3: CASSSHREIKNIQYF
J: TRBJ2-4
V: TRBV9

CDR3: CASSQGQGSTNEKLFF
J: TRBJ1-4
V: TRBV7-9

CDR3: CASSQMASGSYEQYF
J: TRBJ2-7
V: TRBV27

CDR3: CASSRTSGSDTQYF
J: TRBJ2-3
V: TRBV4-2

CDR3: CASSQLGSGGAGETQYF
J: TRBJ2-5
V: TRBV4-1

CDR3: CAISDSGTGSYNEQFF
J: TRBJ2-1
V: TRBV10-3

CDR3: CASSKTDSNQPQHF
J: TRBJ1-5
V: TRBV19

CDR3: CASSPPGVETQYF
J: TRBJ2-5
V: TRBV18

CDR3: CASSERGGTTNEKLFF
J: TRBJ1-4
V: TRBV2

CDR3: CASSLGGDEQFF
J: TRBJ2-1
V: TRBV5-1

CDR3: CASSPSQGGVTEAFF
J: TRBJ1-1
V: TRBV18

CDR3: CASLGGDRNF
J: TRBJ1-5
V: TRBV25-1